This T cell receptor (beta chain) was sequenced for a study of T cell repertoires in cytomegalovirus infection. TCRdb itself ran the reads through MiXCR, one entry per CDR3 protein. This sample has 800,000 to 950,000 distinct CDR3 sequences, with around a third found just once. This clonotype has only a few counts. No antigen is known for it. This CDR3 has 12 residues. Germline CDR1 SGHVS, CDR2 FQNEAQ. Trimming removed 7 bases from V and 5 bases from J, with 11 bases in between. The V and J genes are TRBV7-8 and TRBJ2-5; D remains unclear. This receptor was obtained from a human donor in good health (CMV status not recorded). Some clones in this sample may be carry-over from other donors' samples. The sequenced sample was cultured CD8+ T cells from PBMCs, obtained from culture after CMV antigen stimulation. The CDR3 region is CASNLIEETQYF. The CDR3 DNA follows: TGTGCCAGCAACCTTATAGAGGAGACCCAGTACTTC. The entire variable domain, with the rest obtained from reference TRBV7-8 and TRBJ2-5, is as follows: GAGVSQSPRYKVAKRGQDVALRCDPISGHVSLFWYQQALGQGPEFLTYFQNEAQLDKSGLPSDRFFAERPEGSVSTLKIQRTQQEDSAVYLCASNLIEETQYFGPGTRLLVL.